The source of this T cell receptor (beta chain) is a study of blood T cell repertoires in COVID-19. Turning to the study itself: Acute-phase and convalescent COVID-19 samples originated in the United States, Italy and Spain. Sample material is recorded as cDNA or gDNA derived from T cells, B-cell-depleted T cells, or PBMCs.

Per the original data handling: Reference gene primer amplification gave nucleated cell count estimates. The data were produced by immunoSEQ multiplex PCR, yet TCRdb's version contains in-frame clones alone and is incomplete. V and J calls plus clone size are reproduced from that table; the DNA served to infer D and trimming. Altogether hundreds of thousands of clones are present, 87% being singletons, with the ten largest covering more than 1.3%. CDR3 length equals 15 residues. CDR1 is SGHTA, CDR2 FQGNSA, per germline. V shed 5 bases, J shed 2 bases, and the junction held 8 bases outside the gene matches.

This TCR was recovered from a woman aged 40 to 50 who had recovered from COVID-19. The chain has TRBV7-2 and TRBJ1-1; the match to TRBD1 covers 7 bases. The sequenced sample consisted of peripheral blood. CDR3 in DNA: TGTGCCAGCAGCAAAAGGACAGGCTATAACACTGAAGCTTTCTTT. It encodes CASSKRTGYNTEAFF.